This TCR beta chain was captured by sequencing in a study of T and B cells in COVID-19 patients. TRB rearrangements were amplified by multiplex PCR with BIOMED2 TRB-A/B primers. TCRdb re-called the multiplex PCR reads with MiXCR, one entry per CDR3 protein. The sample consists of about 3,300 distinct CDR3 sequences, roughly 28% of them appearing once. This clonotype was counted only a few times. V was pared by 7 bases and J by 4 bases, with 11 bases of the junction left unmatched. The CDR3 length is 16 residues. Blood genomic DNA input for TRB amplification was about 240-550 ng. Sequencing was carried out using blood. The chain carries TRBV12-3 or TRBV12-4 and TRBJ2-5; 11 bases align to TRBD2. The sequence came from a human donor with active COVID-19. The donor label of this sample is uncertain. The CDR3 sequence is CASTSYSGGARETQYF. The CDR3 DNA reads TGTGCCAGCACCTCCTATAGCGGGGGGGCCAGAGAGACCCAGTACTTC.